This is a list of T cell receptor beta chains from one sample in a study of T-cell memory formation after mild COVID-19. TCRdb recomputed calls from the 5' RACE reads with MiXCR, one row per CDR3 protein. The data show a few hundred thousand distinct CDR3 sequences, about 20% seen once. The material sequenced was PBMCs or a T cell subset sorted from them (not recorded which). These receptors originate from an adult woman who had mild COVID-19 (a few samples of this study predate the infection). Cell type and time point are not known. Each CDR3 is given with its conserved first and last residue. Fields, in order: clone size, V gene, J gene, D gene, CDR3 protein, CDR3 DNA. D genes are given only for firm matches. Some rows mark clone size as missing; the rest say once, few, many or name a class of expanded clone.

>few|TRBV5-1|TRBJ2-1|TRBD2
CASSYPAGGYNEQFF
TGCGCCAGCAGCTATCCGGCGGGGGGCTACAATGAGCAGTTCTTC
>few|TRBV12-3/TRBV12-4|TRBJ1-1|.
CASSIQENTEAFF
TGTGCCAGCAGTATCCAGGAAAACACTGAAGCTTTCTTT
>.|TRBV2|TRBJ2-1|.
CASSRGKAHEQFF
TGTGCCAGCAGTCGGGGGAAGGCGCATGAGCAGTTCTTC
>few|TRBV6-2/TRBV6-3|TRBJ1-3|.
CASLLDGTRRNTIYF
TGTGCCAGCCTCCTTGACGGAACCCGGCGAAACACCATATATTTT
>.|TRBV7-2|TRBJ2-1|TRBD2
CASSLVGLAGVGEQFF
TGTGCCAGCAGCTTAGTGGGACTAGCGGGAGTAGGTGAGCAGTTCTTC
>.|TRBV2|TRBJ2-1|TRBD2
CASSDSGGARNEQFF
TGTGCCAGCAGTGATTCGGGGGGGGCTAGGAATGAGCAGTTCTTC
>.|TRBV4-2|TRBJ2-7|.
CASSQALDGRFYEQYF
TGTGCCAGCAGCCAAGCTCTCGATGGCAGATTCTACGAGCAGTACTTC
>few|TRBV5-1|TRBJ2-7|.
CASSLTPTAPYEQYF
TGCGCCAGCAGCTTGACCCCCACAGCCCCATACGAGCAGTACTTC
>.|TRBV2|TRBJ1-1|.
CASSLFGYWGTEAFF
TGTGCCAGCAGCCTCTTCGGCTATTGGGGGACTGAAGCTTTCTTT
>.|TRBV18|TRBJ2-7|.
CASSPPPVGPIYEQYF
TGTGCCAGCTCACCACCCCCGGTGGGACCGATCTACGAGCAGTACTTC